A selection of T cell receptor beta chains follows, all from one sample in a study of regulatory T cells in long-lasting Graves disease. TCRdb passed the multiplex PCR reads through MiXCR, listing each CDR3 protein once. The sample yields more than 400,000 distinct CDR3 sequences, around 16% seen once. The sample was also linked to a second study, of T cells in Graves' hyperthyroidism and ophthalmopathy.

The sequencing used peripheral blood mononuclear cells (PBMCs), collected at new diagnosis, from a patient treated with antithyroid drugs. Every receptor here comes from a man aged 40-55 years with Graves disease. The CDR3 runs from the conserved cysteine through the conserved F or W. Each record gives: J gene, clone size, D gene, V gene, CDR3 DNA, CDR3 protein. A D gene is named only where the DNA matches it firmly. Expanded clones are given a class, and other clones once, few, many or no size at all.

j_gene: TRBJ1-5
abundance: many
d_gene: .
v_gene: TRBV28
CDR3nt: TGTGCCAGCAGTCGAACCTGGACAGAGAATCAGCCCCAGCATTTT
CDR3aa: CASSRTWTENQPQHF

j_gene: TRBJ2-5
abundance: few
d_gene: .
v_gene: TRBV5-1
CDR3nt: TGCGCCAGCAGCTTGGAAAGCAGACGGCAGACCCAGTACTTC
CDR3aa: CASSLESRRQTQYF

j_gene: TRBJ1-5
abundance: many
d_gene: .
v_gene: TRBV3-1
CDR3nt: TGTGCCAGCAGCCCGGGGGATTATAGCAATCAGCCCCAGCATTTT
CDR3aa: CASSPGDYSNQPQHF

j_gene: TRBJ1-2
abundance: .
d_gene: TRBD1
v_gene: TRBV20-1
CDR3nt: TGCACCGCGGACAGGGAAGCTTACGGCTACACCTTC
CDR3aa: CTADREAYGYTF

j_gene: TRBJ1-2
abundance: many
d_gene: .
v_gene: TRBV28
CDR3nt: TGTGCCAGCAGTTCTTCAACCCTGGATCCCTCTGGCTATGGCTACACCTTC
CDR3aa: CASSSSTLDPSGYGYTF

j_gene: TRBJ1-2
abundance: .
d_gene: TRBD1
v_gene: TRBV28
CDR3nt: TGTGCCAGCAGAAGGACAGGGGATAACTATGGCTACACCTTC
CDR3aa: CASRRTGDNYGYTF

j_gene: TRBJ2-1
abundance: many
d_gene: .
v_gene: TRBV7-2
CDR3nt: TGTGCCAGCAGCCGAAAGGTTTCTACTCACAATGAGCAGTTCTTC
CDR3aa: CASSRKVSTHNEQFF

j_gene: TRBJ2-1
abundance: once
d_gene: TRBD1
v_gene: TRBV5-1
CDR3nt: TGCGCCAGCAGCCGCGGGACAGGTTACTACAATGAGCAGTTCTTC
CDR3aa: CASSRGTGYYNEQFF

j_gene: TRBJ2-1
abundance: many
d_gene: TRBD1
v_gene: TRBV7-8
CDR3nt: TGTGCCAGCAGCTTACAGGGACAGGGGCCTTCGGATGAGCAGTTCTTC
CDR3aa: CASSLQGQGPSDEQFF

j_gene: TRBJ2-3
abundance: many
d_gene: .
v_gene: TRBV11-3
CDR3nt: TGTGCCAGCGCGGCGGGGCCTCAAAGCACAGATACGCAGTATTTT
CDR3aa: CASAAGPQSTDTQYF

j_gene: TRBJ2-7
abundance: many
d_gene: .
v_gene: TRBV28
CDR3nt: TGTGCCAGCAGTCCCCTGACAGGCCTATCCTACGAGCAGTACTTC
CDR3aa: CASSPLTGLSYEQYF

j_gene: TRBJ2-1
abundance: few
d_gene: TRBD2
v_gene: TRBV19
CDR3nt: TGTGCCAGTAGTTCGGCGGGAGGGTGGGGTGAGCAGTTCTTC
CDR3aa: CASSSAGGWGEQFF

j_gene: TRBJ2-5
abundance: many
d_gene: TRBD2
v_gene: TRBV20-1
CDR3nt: TGCAGTGCAGCGGGGGGCCGGGAGACCCAGTACTTC
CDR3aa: CSAAGGRETQYF

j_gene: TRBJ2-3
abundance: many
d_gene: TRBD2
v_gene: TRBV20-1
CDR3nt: TGCAGTGCTAGAATTGGGGCTAGCGGGAGGCGGGGAGATACGCAGTATTTT
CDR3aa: CSARIGASGRRGDTQYF

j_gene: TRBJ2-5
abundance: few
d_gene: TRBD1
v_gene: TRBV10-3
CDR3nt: TGTGCCATCAGTGAGTCGGACAGGGGTATGGGAGAGACCCAGTACTTC
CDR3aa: CAISESDRGMGETQYF

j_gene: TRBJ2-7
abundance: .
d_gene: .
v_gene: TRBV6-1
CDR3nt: TGTGCCACCTCTGCTAGCTCCTACGAGCAGTACTTC
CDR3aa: CATSASSYEQYF

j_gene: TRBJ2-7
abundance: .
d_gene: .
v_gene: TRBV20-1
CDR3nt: TGCAGTGCTCCCCTACTTGGCCAGCGGCAATCCTTC
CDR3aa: CSAPLLGQRQSF

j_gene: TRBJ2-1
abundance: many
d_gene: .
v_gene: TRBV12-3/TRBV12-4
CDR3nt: TGTGCCAGCAGTTTACGGCGTAGAAATGAGCAGTTCTTC
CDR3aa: CASSLRRRNEQFF

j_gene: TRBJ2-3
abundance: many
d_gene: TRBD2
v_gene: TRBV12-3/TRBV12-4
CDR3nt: TGTGCCAGCAGTCAAGGGACTAGCGGGAGGGACGGCACAGATACGCAGTATTTT
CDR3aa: CASSQGTSGRDGTDTQYF

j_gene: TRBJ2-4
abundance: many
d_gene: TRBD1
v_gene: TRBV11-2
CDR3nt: TGTGCCAGCAGCGTCCGGGACAGGGAAAACATTCAGTACTTC
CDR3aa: CASSVRDRENIQYF

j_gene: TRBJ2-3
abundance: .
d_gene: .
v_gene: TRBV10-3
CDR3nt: TGTGCCATCAGTGAGTCGACTTTCCCAGATACGCAGTATTTT
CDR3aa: CAISESTFPDTQYF

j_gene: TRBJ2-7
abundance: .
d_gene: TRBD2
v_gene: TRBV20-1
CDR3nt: TGCAGTGCTAGAGCTCCTAGCGGGAGGGTCGAGCAGTACTTC
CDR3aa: CSARAPSGRVEQYF

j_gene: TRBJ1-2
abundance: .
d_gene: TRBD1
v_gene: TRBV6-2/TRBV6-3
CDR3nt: TGTGCCAGCAGACAAGGACAGGGAAGTGGCTACACCTTC
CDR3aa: CASRQGQGSGYTF

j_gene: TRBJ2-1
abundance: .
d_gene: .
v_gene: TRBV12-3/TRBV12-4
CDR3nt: TGTGCCAGCAGTACCCGGACTGAGCAGTTCTTC
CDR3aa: CASSTRTEQFF

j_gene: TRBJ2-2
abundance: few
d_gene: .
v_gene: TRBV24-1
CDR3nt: TGTGCCACCAGTGATTTTGGAACAGCGAACACCGGGGAGCTGTTTTTT
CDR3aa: CATSDFGTANTGELFF